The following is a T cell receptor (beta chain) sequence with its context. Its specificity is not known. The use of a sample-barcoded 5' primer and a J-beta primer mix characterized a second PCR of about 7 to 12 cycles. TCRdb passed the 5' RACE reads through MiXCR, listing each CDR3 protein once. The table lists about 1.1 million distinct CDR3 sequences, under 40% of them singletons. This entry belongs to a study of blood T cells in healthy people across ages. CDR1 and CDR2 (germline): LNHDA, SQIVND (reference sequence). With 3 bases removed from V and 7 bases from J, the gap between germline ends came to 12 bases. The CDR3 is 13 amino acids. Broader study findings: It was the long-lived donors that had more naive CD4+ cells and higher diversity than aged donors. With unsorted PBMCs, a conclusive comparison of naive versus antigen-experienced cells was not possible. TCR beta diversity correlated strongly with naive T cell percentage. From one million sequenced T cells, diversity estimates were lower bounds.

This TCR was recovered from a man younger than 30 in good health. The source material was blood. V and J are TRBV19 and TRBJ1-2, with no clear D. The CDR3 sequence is CASSIPRESGYTF. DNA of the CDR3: TGTGCCAGTAGTATTCCGAGGGAGTCTGGCTACACCTTC.